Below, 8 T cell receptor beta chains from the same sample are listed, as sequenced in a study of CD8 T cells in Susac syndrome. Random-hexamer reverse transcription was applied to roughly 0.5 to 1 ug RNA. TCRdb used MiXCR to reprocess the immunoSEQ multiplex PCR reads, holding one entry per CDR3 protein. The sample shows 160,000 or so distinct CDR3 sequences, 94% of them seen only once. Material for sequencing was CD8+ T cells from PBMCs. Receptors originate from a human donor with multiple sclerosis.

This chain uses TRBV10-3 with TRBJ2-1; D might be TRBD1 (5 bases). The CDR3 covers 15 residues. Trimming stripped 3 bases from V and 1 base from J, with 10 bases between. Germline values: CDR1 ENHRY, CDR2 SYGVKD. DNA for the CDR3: TGTGCCATCAGTGAAGATGGGGCGTCCTACAATGAGCAGTTCTTC. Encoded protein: CAISEDGASYNEQFF.

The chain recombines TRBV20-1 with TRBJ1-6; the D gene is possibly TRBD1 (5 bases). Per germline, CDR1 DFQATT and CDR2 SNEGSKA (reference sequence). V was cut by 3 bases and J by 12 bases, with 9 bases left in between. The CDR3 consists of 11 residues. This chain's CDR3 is CSASPGGPLHF. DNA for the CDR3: TGCAGTGCTAGCCCCGGGGGACCCCTCCACTTT.

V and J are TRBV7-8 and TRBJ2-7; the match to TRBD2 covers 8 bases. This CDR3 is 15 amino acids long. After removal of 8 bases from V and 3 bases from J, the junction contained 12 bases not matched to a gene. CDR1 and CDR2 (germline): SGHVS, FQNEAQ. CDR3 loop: CASWRGDRVDYEQYF. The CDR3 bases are TGTGCCAGCTGGCGGGGGGATCGGGTAGACTACGAGCAGTACTTC. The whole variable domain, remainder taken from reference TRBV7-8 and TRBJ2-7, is GAGVSQSPRYKVAKRGQDVALRCDPISGHVSLFWYQQALGQGPEFLTYFQNEAQLDKSGLPSDRFFAERPEGSVSTLKIQRTQQEDSAVYLCASWRGDRVDYEQYFGPGTRLTVT.

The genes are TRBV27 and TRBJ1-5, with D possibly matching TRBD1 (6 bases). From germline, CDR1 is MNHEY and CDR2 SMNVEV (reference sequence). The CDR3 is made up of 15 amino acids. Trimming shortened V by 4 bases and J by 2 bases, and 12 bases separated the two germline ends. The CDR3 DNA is TGTGCCAGCAGTTCCACAGGGAAGCGCAATCAGCCCCAGCATTTT. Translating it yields CASSSTGKRNQPQHF.

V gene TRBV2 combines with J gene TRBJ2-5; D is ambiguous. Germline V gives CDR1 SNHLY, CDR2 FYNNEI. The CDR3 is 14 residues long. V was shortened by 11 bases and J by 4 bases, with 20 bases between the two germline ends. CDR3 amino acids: CASSERLFGETQYF. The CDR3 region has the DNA TGTGCCTCTTCGGAGAGATTGTTCGGAGAGACCCAGTACTTC. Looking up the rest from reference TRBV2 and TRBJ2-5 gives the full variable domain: EPEVTQTPSHQVTQMGQEVILRCVPISNHLYFYWYRQILGQKVEFLVSFYNNEISEKSEIFDDQFSVERPDGSNFTLKIRSTKLEDSAMYFCASSERLFGETQYFGPGTRLLVL.

The CDR3, as DNA: TGTGCCAGCAGCTATAGTCCAGAAGCCTACGAGCAGTACTTC. The encoded protein is CASSYSPEAYEQYF. The chain links TRBV7-2 to TRBJ2-7; D is ambiguous. CDR3 length: 14 residues. V lost 4 bases and J 2 bases, leaving 12 bases between the germline ends. Germline loops: CDR1 SGHTA, CDR2 FQGNSA. The whole variable domain, filled in from reference TRBV7-2 and TRBJ2-7, reads GAGVSQSPSNKVTEKGKDVELRCDPISGHTALYWYRQSLGQGLEFLIYFQGNSAPDKSGLPSDRFSAERTGGSVSTLTIQRTQQEDSAVYLCASSYSPEAYEQYFGPGTRLTVT.

CDR3 bases: TGCAGTGCTAGGGGGGTATTCGGGGACTACGAGCAGTACTTC. Amino acids: CSARGVFGDYEQYF. The rearrangement joins TRBV20-1 to TRBJ2-7, with D tentatively TRBD1 or TRBD2 (5 bases each). Germline V CDR1 and CDR2: DFQATT, SNEGSKA (reference sequence). The length of the CDR3 is 14 residues. The V end was cut by 3 bases, the J end by 3 bases, with 15 bases between.

The CDR3 DNA is TGTGCCAGCAGCCAAGGGGACAGGGGATACCGTTTCTATGGCTACACCTTC. Protein: CASSQGDRGYRFYGYTF. V gene TRBV14 combines with J gene TRBJ1-2; TRBD1 agrees at 10 bases. Germline V gene data show CDR1 as SGHDN and CDR2 as FVKESK. CDR3 length equals 17 residues. V was clipped by 1 base and J by 4 bases; unmatched bases: 9.